The table lists the clone carrying this T cell receptor (beta chain) with a few counts. In TCRdb, the RACE reads were re-called with MiXCR into one record per CDR3 protein. The sample consists of more than 110,000 distinct CDR3 sequences, about 12% of them appearing once. Time point reported: patch test 2, 6 weeks after DPC sensitization. Treatment of the sample: therapeutic diphenylcyclopropenone sensitization with weekly scalp DPC. This record belongs to a study of human T cells and chemical hapten exposure. The input for sequencing was whole blood, taken in connection with sensitization to the hapten diphenylcyclopropenone (DPC). This clonotype originated in a woman in her 50s with alopecia areata. Some clones in this sample may be carry-over from other donors' samples.

This CDR3 is CASSPTLAWNTEAFF. The CDR3 DNA follows: TGTGCCAGCAGCCCCACCCTAGCATGGAACACTGAAGCTTTCTTT. The V call is TRBV11-2, the J call TRBJ1-1; no clear D gene. Germline CDR1 and CDR2: SGHAT and FQNNGV. The ends were cut back, 5 bases at V and 1 base at J, with 14 bases in the middle. This CDR3 contains 15 residues.